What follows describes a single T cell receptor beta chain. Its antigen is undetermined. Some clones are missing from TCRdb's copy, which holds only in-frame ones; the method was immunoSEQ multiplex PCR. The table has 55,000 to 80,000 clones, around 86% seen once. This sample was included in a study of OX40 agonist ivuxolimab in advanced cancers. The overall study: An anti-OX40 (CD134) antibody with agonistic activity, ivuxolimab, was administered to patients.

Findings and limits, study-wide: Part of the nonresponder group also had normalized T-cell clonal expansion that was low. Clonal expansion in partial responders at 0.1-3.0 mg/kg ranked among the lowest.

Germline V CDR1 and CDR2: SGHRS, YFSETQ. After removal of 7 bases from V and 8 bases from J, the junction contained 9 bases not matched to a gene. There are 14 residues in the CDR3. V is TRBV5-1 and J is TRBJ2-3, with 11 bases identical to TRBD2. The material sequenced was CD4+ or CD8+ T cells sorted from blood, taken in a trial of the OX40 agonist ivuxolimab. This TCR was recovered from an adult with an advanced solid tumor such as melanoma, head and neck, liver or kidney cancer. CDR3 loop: CASQGLAGGGTQYF. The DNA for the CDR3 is TGCGCCAGCCAGGGGCTAGCGGGAGGAGGTACGCAGTATTTT.